A selection of T cell receptor beta chains follows, all from one sample in a study of cytomegalovirus exposure and HLA in healthy donors. Libraries were prepared by immunoSEQ multiplex PCR; TCRdb keeps only in-frame clonotypes and omits some of them. The table shows 95,000 to 150,000 clones, with 10% to 13% occurring only once. What was sequenced was PBMCs. The receptor set was obtained from a woman in her late teens or twenties in good health and CMV-seropositive. The CDR3 runs from the conserved cysteine through the conserved F or W. The D gene is left open where the match is weak. Clone size is stated in some rows and not others, as once, few, many or a class when expanded.

clone_size: medium-sized
d_call: TRBD2
v_call: TRBV9
j_call: TRBJ2-1
cdr3_aa: CASSAGGLLYNEQFF
cdr3_nt: TGTGCCAGCAGCGCGGGGGGACTACTCTACAATGAGCAGTTCTTC

clone_size: -
d_call: -
v_call: TRBV30
j_call: TRBJ1-2
cdr3_aa: CAWSDGGADGYTF
cdr3_nt: TGTGCCTGGAGTGACGGGGGGGCGGACGGCTACACCTTC

clone_size: few
d_call: -
v_call: TRBV6-6
j_call: TRBJ2-2
cdr3_aa: CASSYSGVSNTGELFF
cdr3_nt: TGTGCCAGCAGTTACTCTGGAGTTTCGAACACCGGGGAGCTGTTTTTT

clone_size: -
d_call: TRBD2
v_call: TRBV7-9
j_call: TRBJ2-7
cdr3_aa: CASSPQTSGGNYEQYF
cdr3_nt: TGTGCCAGCAGCCCGCAGACTAGCGGGGGGAACTACGAGCAGTACTTC

clone_size: -
d_call: TRBD2
v_call: TRBV7-3
j_call: TRBJ2-1
cdr3_aa: CASSLNSGRPHEQFF
cdr3_nt: TGTGCCAGCAGCTTAAATAGCGGGAGACCCCATGAGCAGTTCTTC

clone_size: -
d_call: TRBD1
v_call: TRBV25-1
j_call: TRBJ2-5
cdr3_aa: CASTTKRQGAREQYF
cdr3_nt: TGTGCCAGCACTACTAAGAGACAGGGGGCGCGTGAGCAGTACTTC

clone_size: once
d_call: -
v_call: TRBV13
j_call: TRBJ2-7
cdr3_aa: CASSLGPGLFSYEQYF
cdr3_nt: TGTGCCAGCAGCTTAGGTCCGGGACTTTTCTCCTACGAGCAGTACTTC

clone_size: -
d_call: TRBD1
v_call: TRBV9
j_call: TRBJ1-2
cdr3_aa: CASSVTTGGPLYGYTF
cdr3_nt: TGTGCCAGCAGCGTGACAACAGGGGGCCCTCTCTATGGCTACACCTTC

clone_size: -
d_call: -
v_call: TRBV28
j_call: TRBJ1-4
cdr3_aa: CASSWPTGSFEKLFF
cdr3_nt: TGTGCCAGCAGTTGGCCCACGGGGAGTTTTGAAAAACTGTTTTTT

clone_size: -
d_call: TRBD2
v_call: TRBV11-3
j_call: TRBJ2-7
cdr3_aa: CASSPISLAGGVEQYF
cdr3_nt: TGTGCCAGCAGCCCTATATCACTAGCGGGAGGAGTCGAGCAGTACTTC

clone_size: -
d_call: TRBD1
v_call: TRBV27
j_call: TRBJ1-1
cdr3_aa: CASSLTGGGDTEAFF
cdr3_nt: TGTGCCAGCAGTTTAACAGGGGGGGGAGACACTGAAGCTTTCTTT

clone_size: -
d_call: TRBD2
v_call: TRBV28
j_call: TRBJ2-3
cdr3_aa: CASSLLAGGMDTQYF
cdr3_nt: TGTGCCAGCAGTCTTCTAGCGGGGGGGATGGATACGCAGTATTTT

clone_size: few
d_call: -
v_call: TRBV11-3
j_call: TRBJ2-7
cdr3_aa: CASSLTDASLGPYEQYF
cdr3_nt: TGTGCCAGCAGCTTAACGGACGCTTCATTGGGGCCCTACGAGCAGTACTTC

clone_size: -
d_call: -
v_call: TRBV2
j_call: TRBJ1-1
cdr3_aa: CASSEQIMNTEAFF
cdr3_nt: TGTGCCAGCAGTGAACAGATCATGAACACTGAAGCTTTCTTT

clone_size: -
d_call: -
v_call: TRBV5-1
j_call: TRBJ2-3
cdr3_aa: CASSLEGDTRYF
cdr3_nt: TGCGCCAGCAGCTTAGAGGGGGATACGCGGTATTTT

clone_size: few
d_call: -
v_call: TRBV6-1
j_call: TRBJ1-4
cdr3_aa: CASFDGRGTNEKLFF
cdr3_nt: TGTGCCAGCTTTGACGGGCGGGGAACTAATGAAAAACTGTTTTTT

clone_size: few
d_call: TRBD1
v_call: TRBV29-1
j_call: TRBJ1-1
cdr3_aa: CSVYLGTGKNTEAFF
cdr3_nt: TGCAGCGTTTACCTCGGGACAGGAAAAAACACTGAAGCTTTCTTT

clone_size: -
d_call: TRBD1
v_call: TRBV5-1
j_call: TRBJ2-3
cdr3_aa: CASSLGLGQGTDTQYF
cdr3_nt: TGCGCCAGCAGCTTGGGGCTGGGACAGGGCACAGATACGCAGTATTTT

clone_size: -
d_call: -
v_call: TRBV7-3
j_call: TRBJ1-1
cdr3_aa: CASSLAENTEAFF
cdr3_nt: TGTGCCAGCAGCTTAGCAGAGAACACTGAAGCTTTCTTT

clone_size: -
d_call: -
v_call: TRBV11-3
j_call: TRBJ1-1
cdr3_aa: CASSLVLELTEAFF
cdr3_nt: TGTGCCAGCAGCTTAGTATTAGAACTTACTGAAGCTTTCTTT

clone_size: -
d_call: -
v_call: TRBV4-1
j_call: TRBJ2-1
cdr3_aa: CASSHRGRGSDKSNEQFF
cdr3_nt: TGCGCCAGCAGCCACAGAGGGCGGGGTTCAGATAAGTCGAATGAGCAGTTCTTC

clone_size: few
d_call: -
v_call: TRBV7-9
j_call: TRBJ1-5
cdr3_aa: CASSLTSNQPQHF
cdr3_nt: TGTGCCAGCAGCTTGACAAGCAATCAGCCCCAGCATTTT

clone_size: -
d_call: TRBD2
v_call: TRBV19
j_call: TRBJ2-7
cdr3_aa: CASSRGASGESYEQYF
cdr3_nt: TGTGCCAGTAGTAGAGGGGCTAGCGGGGAGTCCTACGAGCAGTACTTC

clone_size: -
d_call: -
v_call: TRBV9
j_call: TRBJ1-3
cdr3_aa: CASSVSGRKFENTIYF
cdr3_nt: TGTGCCAGCAGCGTTTCCGGCAGGAAGTTTGAAAACACCATATATTTT